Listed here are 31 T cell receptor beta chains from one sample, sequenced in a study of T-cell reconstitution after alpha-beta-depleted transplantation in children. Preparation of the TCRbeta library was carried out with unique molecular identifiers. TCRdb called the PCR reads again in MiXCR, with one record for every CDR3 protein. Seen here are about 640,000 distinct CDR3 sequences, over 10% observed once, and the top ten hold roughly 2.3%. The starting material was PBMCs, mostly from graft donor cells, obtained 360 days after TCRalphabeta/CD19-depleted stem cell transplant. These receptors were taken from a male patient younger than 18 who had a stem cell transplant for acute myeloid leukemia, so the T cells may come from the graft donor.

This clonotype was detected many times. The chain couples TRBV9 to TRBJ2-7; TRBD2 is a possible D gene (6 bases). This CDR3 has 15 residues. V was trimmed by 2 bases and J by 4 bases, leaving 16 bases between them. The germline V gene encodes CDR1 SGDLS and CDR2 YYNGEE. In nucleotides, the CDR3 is TGTGCCAGCAGCGTCTCAGGCGGGACTGTGTACGAGCAGTACTTC. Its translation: CASSVSGGTVYEQYF.

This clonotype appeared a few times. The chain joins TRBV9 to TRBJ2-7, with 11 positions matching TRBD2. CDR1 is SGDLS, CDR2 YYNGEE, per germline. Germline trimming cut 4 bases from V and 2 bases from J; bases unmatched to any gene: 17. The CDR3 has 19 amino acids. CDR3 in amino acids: CASSTSPGPSGRFPYEQYF. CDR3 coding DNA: TGTGCCAGCAGCACATCACCGGGGCCTAGCGGGAGGTTTCCCTACGAGCAGTACTTC. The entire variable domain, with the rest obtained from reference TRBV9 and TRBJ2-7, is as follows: DSGVTQTPKHLITATGQRVTLRCSPRSGDLSVYWYQQSLDQGLQFLIQYYNGEERAKGNILERFSAQQFPDLHSELNLSSLELGDSALYFCASSTSPGPSGRFPYEQYFGPGTRLTVT.

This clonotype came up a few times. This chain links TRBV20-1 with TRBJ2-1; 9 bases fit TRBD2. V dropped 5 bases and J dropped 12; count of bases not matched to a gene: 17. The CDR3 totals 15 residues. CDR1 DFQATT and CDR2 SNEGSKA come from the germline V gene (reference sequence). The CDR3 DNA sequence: TGCAGTGCTTCTAGCGGGGAGTACAATGAGGTTGTGCAGTTCTTC. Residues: CSASSGEYNEVVQFF.

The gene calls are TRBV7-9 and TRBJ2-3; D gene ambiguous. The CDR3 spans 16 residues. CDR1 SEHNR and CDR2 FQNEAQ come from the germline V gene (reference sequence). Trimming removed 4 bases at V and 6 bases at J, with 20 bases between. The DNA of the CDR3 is TGTGCCAGCAGCTCAAGGTTATTTAGCTCGGTTGATACGCAGTATTTT. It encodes CASSSRLFSSVDTQYF.

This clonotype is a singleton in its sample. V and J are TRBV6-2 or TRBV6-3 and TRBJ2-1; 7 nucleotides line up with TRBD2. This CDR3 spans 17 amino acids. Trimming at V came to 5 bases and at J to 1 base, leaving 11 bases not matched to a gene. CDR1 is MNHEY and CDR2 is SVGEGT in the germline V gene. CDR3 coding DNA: TGTGCCAGCAGTCCCGCGGGAGTGAGGAGGTCCTACAATGAGCAGTTCTTC. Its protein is CASSPAGVRRSYNEQFF.

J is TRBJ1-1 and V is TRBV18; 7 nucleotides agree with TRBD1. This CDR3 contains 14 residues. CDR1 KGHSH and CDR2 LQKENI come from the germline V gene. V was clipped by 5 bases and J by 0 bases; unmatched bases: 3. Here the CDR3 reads CASSMGQLNTEAFF. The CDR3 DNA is TGTGCCAGCTCAATGGGACAGCTGAACACTGAAGCTTTCTTT.

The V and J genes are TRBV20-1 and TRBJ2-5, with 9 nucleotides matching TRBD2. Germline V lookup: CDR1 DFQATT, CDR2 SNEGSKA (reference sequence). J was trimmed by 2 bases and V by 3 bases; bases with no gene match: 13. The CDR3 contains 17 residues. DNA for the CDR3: TGCAGTGCTAGGGAACTAGCGGGCCGGGGAAGACAAGAGACCCAGTACTTC. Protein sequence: CSARELAGRGRQETQYF.

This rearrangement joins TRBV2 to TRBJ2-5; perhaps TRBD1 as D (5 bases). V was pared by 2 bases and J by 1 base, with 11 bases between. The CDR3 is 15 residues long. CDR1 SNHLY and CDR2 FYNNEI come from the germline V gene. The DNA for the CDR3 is TGTGCCAGCAGTGAATCTGCAGGGCCCCAAGAGACCCAGTACTTC. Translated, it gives CASSESAGPQETQYF.

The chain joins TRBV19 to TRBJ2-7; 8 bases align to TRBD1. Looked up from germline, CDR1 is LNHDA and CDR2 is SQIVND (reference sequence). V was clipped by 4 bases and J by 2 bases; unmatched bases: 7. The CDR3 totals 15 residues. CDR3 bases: TGTGCCAGTAGTAGGAGCGGACAGGGCCCCTACGAGCAGTACTTC. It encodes CASSRSGQGPYEQYF.

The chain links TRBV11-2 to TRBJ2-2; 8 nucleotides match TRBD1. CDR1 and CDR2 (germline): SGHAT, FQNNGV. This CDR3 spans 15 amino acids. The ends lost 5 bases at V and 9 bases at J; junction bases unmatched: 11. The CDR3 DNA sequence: TGTGCCAGCAGCCTCTCCGGGACAGGAGGGTGGGAGCTGTTTTTT. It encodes CASSLSGTGGWELFF. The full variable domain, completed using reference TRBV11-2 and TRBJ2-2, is EAGVAQSPRYKIIEKRQSVAFWCNPISGHATLYWYQQILGQGPKLLIQFQNNGVVDDSQLPKDRFSAERLKGVDSTLKIQPAKLEDSAVYLCASSLSGTGGWELFFGEGSRLTVL.

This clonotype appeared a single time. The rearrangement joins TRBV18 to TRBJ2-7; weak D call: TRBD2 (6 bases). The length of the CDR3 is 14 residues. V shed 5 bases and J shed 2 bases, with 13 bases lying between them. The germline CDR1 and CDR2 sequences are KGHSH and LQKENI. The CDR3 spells CASSAGTLAYEQYF. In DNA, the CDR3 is TGTGCCAGCTCAGCCGGGACTTTGGCCTACGAGCAGTACTTC.

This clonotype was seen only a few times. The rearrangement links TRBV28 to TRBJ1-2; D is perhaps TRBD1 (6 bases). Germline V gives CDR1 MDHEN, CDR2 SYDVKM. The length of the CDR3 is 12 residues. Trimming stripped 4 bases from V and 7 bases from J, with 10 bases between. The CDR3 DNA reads TGTGCCAGCAGTTCCGGACAGCCTGGCTACACCTTC. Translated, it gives CASSSGQPGYTF.

The CDR3 loop is CASSLPPTSGQQFF. In DNA form, the CDR3 reads TGCGCCAGCAGCTTGCCTCCAACTAGCGGACAGCAGTTCTTC. The genes are TRBV5-1 and TRBJ2-1; 8 bases are a match to TRBD2. The germline V gene has CDR1 SGHRS and CDR2 YFSETQ. After removal of 1 base from V and 11 bases from J, the junction contained 8 bases not matched to a gene. The CDR3 has 14 amino acids. Full variable domain (remainder filled in from reference TRBV5-1 and TRBJ2-1): KAGVTQTPRYLIKTRGQQVTLSCSPISGHRSVSWYQQTPGQGLQFLFEYFSETQRNKGNFPGRFSGRQFSNSRSEMNVSTLELGDSALYLCASSLPPTSGQQFFGPGTRLTVL.

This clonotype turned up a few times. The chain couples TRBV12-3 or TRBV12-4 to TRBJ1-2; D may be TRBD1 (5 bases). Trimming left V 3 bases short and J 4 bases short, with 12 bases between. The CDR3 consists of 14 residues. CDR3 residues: CASSFGTYVYGYTF. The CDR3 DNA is TGTGCCAGCAGTTTCGGGACCTACGTCTATGGCTACACCTTC.

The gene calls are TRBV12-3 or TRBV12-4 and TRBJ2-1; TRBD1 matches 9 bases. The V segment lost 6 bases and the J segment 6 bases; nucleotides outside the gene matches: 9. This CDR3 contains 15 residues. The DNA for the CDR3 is TGTGCCAGCAGCCCTACAGGGGGCGAGGGCAATGAGCAGTTCTTC. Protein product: CASSPTGGEGNEQFF.

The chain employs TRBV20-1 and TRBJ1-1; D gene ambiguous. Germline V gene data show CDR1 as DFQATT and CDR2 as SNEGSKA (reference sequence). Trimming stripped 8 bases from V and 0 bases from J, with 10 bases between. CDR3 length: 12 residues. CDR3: CSYRKMNTEAFF. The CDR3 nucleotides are TGCAGTTACCGGAAAATGAACACTGAAGCTTTCTTT.

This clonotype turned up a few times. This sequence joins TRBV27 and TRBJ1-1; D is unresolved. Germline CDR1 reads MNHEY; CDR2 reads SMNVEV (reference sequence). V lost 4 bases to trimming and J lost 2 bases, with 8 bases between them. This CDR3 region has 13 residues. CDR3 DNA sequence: TGTGCCAGCAGTTCCCGACCTAACACTGAAGCTTTCTTT. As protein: CASSSRPNTEAFF.

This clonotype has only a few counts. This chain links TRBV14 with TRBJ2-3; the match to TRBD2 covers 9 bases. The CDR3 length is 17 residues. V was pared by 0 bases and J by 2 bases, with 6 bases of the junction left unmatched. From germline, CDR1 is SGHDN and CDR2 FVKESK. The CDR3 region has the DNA TGTGCCAGCAGCCAAGATAGTCTAGCGGGACCCACAGATACGCAGTATTTT. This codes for CASSQDSLAGPTDTQYF.

CDR3 sequence: CASSTDRKNIQYF. DNA of the CDR3: TGTGCCAGCAGCACCGACAGGAAAAACATTCAGTACTTC. The chain carries TRBV13 and TRBJ2-4, with D perhaps TRBD1 (6 bases). The CDR3 consists of 13 residues. The ends were cut back, 5 bases at V and 4 bases at J, with 9 bases in the middle. The germline V gene encodes CDR1 PRHDT and CDR2 FYEKMQ (reference sequence). The full variable domain, completed using reference TRBV13 and TRBJ2-4, is AAGVIQSPRHLIKEKRETATLKCYPIPRHDTVYWYQQGPGQDPQFLISFYEKMQSDKGSIPDRFSAQQFSDYHSELNMSSLELGDSALYFCASSTDRKNIQYFGAGTRLSVL.

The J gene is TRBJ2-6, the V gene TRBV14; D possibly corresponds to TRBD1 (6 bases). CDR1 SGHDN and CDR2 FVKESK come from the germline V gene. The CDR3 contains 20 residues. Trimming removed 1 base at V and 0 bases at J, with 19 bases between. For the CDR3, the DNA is TGTGCCAGCAGCCAAGGACAGGCCTCCAAAGTACCCTCTGGGGCCAACGTCCTGACTTTC. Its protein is CASSQGQASKVPSGANVLTF. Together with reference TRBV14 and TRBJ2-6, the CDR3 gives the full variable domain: EAGVTQFPSHSVIEKGQTVTLRCDPISGHDNLYWYRRVMGKEIKFLLHFVKESKQDESGMPNNRFLAERTGGTYSTLKVQPAELEDSGVYFCASSQGQASKVPSGANVLTFGAGSRLTVL.

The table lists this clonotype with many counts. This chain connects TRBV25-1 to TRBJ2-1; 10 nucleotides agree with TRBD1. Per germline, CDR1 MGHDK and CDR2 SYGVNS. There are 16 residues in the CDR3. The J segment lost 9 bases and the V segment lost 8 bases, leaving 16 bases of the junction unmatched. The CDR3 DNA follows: TGTGCCAGCGCCCGACAGGGGGCAATATCTTGGGGTGAGCAGTTCTTC. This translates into CASARQGAISWGEQFF.

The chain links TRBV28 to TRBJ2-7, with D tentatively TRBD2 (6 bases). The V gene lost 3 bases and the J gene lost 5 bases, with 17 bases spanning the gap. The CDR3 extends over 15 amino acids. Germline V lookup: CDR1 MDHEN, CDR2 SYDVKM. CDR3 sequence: CASSLPGLTVHEQYF. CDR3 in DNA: TGTGCCAGCAGTTTGCCAGGACTAACTGTCCACGAGCAGTACTTC.

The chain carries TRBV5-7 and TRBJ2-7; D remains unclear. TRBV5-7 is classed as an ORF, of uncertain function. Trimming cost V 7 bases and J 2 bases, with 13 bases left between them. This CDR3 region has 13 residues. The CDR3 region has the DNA TGTGCCAGCGGCCCCGGGCCCCCCTACGAGCAGTACTTC. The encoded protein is CASGPGPPYEQYF.

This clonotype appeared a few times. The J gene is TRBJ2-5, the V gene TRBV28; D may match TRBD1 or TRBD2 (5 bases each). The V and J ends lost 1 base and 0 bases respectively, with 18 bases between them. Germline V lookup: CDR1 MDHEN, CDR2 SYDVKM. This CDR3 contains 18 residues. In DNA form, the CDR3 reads TGTGCCAGCAGTTTATTAAGCCCGGGGACCGCTTACCAAGAGACCCAGTACTTC. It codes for CASSLLSPGTAYQETQYF.

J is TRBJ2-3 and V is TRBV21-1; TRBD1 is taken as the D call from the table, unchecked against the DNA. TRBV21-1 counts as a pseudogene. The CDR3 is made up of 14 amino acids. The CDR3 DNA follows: TGTGCCAGCAGCAAAGAAGGGGGAAGGGATACGCAGTATTTT. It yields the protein CASSKEGGRDTQYF.

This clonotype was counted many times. The CDR3 loop is CAWSLGRQNNSPLHF. CDR3 bases: TGTGCCTGGAGTCTTGGTAGGCAGAATAATTCACCCCTCCACTTT. V is TRBV30 and J is TRBJ1-6, with D unclear. This CDR3 comprises 15 residues. CDR1 and CDR2 (germline): GTSNPN, SVGIG (reference sequence). V lost 2 bases, J lost 5 bases, and 13 bases lay in between.

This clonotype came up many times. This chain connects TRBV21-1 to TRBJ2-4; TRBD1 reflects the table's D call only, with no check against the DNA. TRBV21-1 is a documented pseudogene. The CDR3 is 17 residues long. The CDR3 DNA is TGTGCCAGCGCCCAGCAAGGACAATCGGTAGCCAAAAACATTCAGTACTTC. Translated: CASAQQGQSVAKNIQYF.

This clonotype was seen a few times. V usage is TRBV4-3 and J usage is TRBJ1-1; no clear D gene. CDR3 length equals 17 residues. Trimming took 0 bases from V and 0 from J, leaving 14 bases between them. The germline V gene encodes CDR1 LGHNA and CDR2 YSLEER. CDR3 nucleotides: TGCGCCAGCAGCCAAGATTTGTCGGCGGCCTTGAACACTGAAGCTTTCTTT. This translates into CASSQDLSAALNTEAFF.

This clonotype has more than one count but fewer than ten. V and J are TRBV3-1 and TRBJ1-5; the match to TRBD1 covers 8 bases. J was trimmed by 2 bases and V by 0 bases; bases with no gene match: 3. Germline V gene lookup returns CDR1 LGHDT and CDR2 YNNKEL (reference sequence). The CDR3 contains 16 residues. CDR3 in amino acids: CASSQDWTGRNQPQHF. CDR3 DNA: TGTGCCAGCAGCCAAGATTGGACAGGGCGCAATCAGCCCCAGCATTTT.

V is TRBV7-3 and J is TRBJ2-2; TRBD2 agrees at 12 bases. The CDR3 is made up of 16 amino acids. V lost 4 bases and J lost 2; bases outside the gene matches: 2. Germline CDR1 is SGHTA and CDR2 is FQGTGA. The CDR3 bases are TGTGCCAGCAGCTACGGACTAGCGGGAAACACCGGGGAGCTGTTTTTT. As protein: CASSYGLAGNTGELFF. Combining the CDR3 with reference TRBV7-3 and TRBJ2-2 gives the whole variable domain GAGVSQTPSNKVTEKGKYVELRCDPISGHTALYWYRQSLGQGPEFLIYFQGTGAADDSGLPNDRFFAVRPEGSVSTLKIQRTERGDSAVYLCASSYGLAGNTGELFFGEGSRLTVL.

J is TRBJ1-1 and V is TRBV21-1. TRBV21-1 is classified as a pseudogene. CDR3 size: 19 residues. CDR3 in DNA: TGTGCCAGCAGCGAACACCCCAGCAGGGAGGGTTTCGAGGGCACTGAAGCTTTCTTT. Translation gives CASSEHPSREGFEGTEAFF.